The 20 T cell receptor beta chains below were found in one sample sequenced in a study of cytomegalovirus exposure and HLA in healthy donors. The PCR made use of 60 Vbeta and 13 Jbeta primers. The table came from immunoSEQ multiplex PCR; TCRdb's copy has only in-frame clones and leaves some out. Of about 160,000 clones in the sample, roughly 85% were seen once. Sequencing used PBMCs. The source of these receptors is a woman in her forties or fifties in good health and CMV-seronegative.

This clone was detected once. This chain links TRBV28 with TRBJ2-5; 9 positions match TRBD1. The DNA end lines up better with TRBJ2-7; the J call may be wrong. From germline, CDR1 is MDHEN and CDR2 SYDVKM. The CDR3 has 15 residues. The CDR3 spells CASSSGTGSPYEQYF. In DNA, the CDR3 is TGTGCCAGCAGTTCCGGGACAGGGAGCCCCTACGAGCAGTACTTC.

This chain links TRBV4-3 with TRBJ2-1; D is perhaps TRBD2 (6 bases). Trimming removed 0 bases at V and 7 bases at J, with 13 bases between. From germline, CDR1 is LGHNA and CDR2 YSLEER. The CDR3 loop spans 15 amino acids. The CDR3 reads CASSQELGGVNEQFF. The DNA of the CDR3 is TGCGCCAGCAGCCAAGAACTGGGCGGGGTTAATGAGCAGTTCTTC.

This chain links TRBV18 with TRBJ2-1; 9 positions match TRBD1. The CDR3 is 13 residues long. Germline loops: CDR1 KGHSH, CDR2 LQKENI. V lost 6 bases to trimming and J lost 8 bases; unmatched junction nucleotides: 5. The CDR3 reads CASSRTGEDEQFF. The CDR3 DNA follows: TGTGCCAGCTCCCGGACAGGGGAGGATGAGCAGTTCTTC.

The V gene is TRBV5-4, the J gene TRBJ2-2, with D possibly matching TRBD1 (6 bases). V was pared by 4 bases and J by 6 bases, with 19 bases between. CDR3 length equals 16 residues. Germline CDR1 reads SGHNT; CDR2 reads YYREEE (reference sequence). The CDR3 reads CASSPSPGHVAGELFF. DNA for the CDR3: TGTGCCAGCAGCCCATCACCGGGACATGTCGCCGGGGAGCTGTTTTTT.

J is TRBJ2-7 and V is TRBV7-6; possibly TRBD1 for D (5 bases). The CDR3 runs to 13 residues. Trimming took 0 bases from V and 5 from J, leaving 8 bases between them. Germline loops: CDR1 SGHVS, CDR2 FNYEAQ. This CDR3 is CASSLARQNEQYF. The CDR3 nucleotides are TGTGCCAGCAGCTTAGCGCGACAGAACGAGCAGTACTTC.

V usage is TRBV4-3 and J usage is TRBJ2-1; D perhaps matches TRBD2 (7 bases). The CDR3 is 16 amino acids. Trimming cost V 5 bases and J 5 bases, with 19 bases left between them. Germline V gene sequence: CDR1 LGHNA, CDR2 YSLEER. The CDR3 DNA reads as TGCGCCAGCAGCAACAACGGGGGGCGCATCAACAATGAGCAGTTCTTC. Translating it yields CASSNNGGRINNEQFF.

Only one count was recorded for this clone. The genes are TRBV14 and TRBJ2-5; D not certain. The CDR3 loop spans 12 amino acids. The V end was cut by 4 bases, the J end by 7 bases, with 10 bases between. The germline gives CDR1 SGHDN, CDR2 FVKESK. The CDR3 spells CASSLTRSTQYF. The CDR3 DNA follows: TGTGCCAGCAGCCTCACACGTTCGACCCAGTACTTC.

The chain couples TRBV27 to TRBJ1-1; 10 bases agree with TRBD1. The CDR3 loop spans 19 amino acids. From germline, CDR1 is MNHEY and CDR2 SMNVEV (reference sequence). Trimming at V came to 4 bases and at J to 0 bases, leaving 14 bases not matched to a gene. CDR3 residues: CASSSRTGGIGSMNTEAFF. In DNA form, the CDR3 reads TGTGCCAGCAGTTCCCGGACAGGGGGAATAGGTTCGATGAACACTGAAGCTTTCTTT.

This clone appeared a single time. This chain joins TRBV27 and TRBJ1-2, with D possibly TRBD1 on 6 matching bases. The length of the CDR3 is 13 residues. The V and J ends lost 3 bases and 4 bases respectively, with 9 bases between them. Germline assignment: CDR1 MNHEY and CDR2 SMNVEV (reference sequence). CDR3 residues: CASSFRGPYGYTF. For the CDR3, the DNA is TGTGCCAGCAGTTTCAGGGGCCCCTATGGCTACACCTTC.

The CDR3 nucleotides read TGTGCCTCGGCAGGCTGGGGAAACACCATATATTTT. Translating gives CASAGWGNTIYF. The chain recombines TRBV19 with TRBJ1-3; D gene uncertain. The CDR3 loop spans 12 amino acids. The germline CDR1 and CDR2 sequences are LNHDA and SQIVND (reference sequence). Trimming left V 11 bases short and J 4 bases short, with 12 bases between. Complete variable domain (other parts from reference TRBV19 and TRBJ1-3): DGGITQSPKYLFRKEGQNVTLSCEQNLNHDAMYWYRQDPGQGLRLIYYSQIVNDFQKGDIAEGYSVSREKKESFPLTVTSAQKNPTAFYLCASAGWGNTIYFGEGSWLTVV.

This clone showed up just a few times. The CDR3 nucleotides are TGTGCCAGCAGTTTATTCCCGGACAGTTATAGCAATCAGCCCCAGCATTTT. The encoded protein is CASSLFPDSYSNQPQHF. The V gene is TRBV28, the J gene TRBJ1-5; maybe TRBD1 (6 bases). CDR1 and CDR2 from the germline V gene are MDHEN and SYDVKM. Trimming left V 1 base short and J 0 bases short, with 13 bases between. This CDR3 has 17 amino acids.

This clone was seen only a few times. Written as DNA, the CDR3 is TGTGCCCTAGGCATCTTCGGGGAGCTGTTTTTT. Translation gives CALGIFGELFF. The chain combines TRBV10-3 with TRBJ2-2; D remains ambiguous. The CDR3 totals 11 residues. Trimming cost V 11 bases and J 7 bases, with 11 bases left between them. CDR1 ENHRY and CDR2 SYGVKD come from the germline V gene.

The CDR3, as DNA: TGTGCCAGCAGCCTGACAGGGAGTGCCTACGAGCAGTACTTC. Translating gives CASSLTGSAYEQYF. The V and J genes are TRBV9 and TRBJ2-5; 7 bases match TRBD1. The DNA end favors TRBJ2-7, so the J call may be wrong. Germline V gene data show CDR1 as SGDLS and CDR2 as YYNGEE. The CDR3 spans 14 residues.

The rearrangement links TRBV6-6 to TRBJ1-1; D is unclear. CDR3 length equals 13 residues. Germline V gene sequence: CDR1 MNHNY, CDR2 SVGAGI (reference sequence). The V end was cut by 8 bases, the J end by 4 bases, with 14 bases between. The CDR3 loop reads CASRDSTSTEAFF. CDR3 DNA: TGTGCCAGCCGAGACTCCACAAGCACTGAAGCTTTCTTT.

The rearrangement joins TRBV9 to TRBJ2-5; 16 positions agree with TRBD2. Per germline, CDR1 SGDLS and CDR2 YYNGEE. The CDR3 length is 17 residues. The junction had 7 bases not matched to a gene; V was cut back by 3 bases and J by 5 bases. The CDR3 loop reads CASSGGTSGRAWETQYF. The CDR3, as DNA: TGTGCCAGCAGCGGGGGGACTAGCGGGAGGGCCTGGGAGACCCAGTACTTC.

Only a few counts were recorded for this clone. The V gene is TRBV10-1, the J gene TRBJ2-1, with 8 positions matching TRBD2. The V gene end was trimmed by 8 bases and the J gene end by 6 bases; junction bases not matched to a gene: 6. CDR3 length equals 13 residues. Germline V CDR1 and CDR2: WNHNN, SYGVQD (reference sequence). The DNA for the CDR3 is TGCGCCAGCGGGGCGGGGGGAACCAATGAGCAGTTCTTC. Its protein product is CASGAGGTNEQFF.

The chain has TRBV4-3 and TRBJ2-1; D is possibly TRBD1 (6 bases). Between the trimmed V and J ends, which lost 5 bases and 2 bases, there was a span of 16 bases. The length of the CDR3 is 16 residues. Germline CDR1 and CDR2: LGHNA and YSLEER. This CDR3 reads CASSTRQVDPYNEQFF. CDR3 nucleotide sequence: TGCGCCAGCAGCACCCGACAGGTGGACCCCTACAATGAGCAGTTCTTC.

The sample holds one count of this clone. CDR3 loop: CASRPEGLGVWNEQFF. Written as DNA, the CDR3 is TGTGCCAGCAGACCGGAAGGGTTAGGGGTATGGAATGAGCAGTTCTTC. The chain carries TRBV7-8 and TRBJ2-1; a weak D match, TRBD1 (5 bases). The CDR3 is made up of 16 amino acids. Germline CDR1 SGHVS, CDR2 FQNEAQ. Between the trimmed V and J ends, which lost 6 bases and 7 bases, there was a span of 22 bases.

The CDR3 sequence is CASSLDRGSEAFF. CDR3 coding DNA: TGTGCCAGCAGTTTGGACAGGGGCTCTGAAGCTTTCTTT. The chain recombines TRBV2 with TRBJ1-1; 9 bases line up with TRBD1. With V trimmed by 5 bases and J by 6 bases, 4 bases remained unmatched. Germline lookup yields CDR1 SNHLY and CDR2 FYNNEI. CDR3 length: 13 residues.

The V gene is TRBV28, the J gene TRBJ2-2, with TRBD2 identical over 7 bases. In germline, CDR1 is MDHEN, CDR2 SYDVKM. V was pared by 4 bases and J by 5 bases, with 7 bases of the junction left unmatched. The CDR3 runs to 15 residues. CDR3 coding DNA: TGTGCCAGCAGTTCCCCCGGGACTAAAACCGGGGAGCTGTTTTTT. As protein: CASSSPGTKTGELFF.